This T cell receptor (beta chain) was recovered during a study of blood T cell repertoires in COVID-19. In the study overall: Samples taken during acute and convalescent COVID-19 were collected in the United States, Italy and Spain.

The CDR3 consists of 14 residues. CDR1 and CDR2 from the germline V gene are SGHVS and FNYEAQ. Trimming at V came to 4 bases and at J to 6 bases, leaving 7 bases not matched to a gene. The data were produced by immunoSEQ multiplex PCR, yet TCRdb's version contains in-frame clones alone and is incomplete. The sample consists of 190,000 or so clones, about three quarters of them appearing once. This sequence originates from a woman of 80 years or more with active or convalescent COVID-19. The material sequenced was peripheral blood. The rearrangement uses TRBV7-6 and TRBJ2-7, with TRBD1 matching over 9 bases. CDR3 coding DNA: TGTGCCAGCAGCTCACCGGGACAGGGCGCCGAGCAGTACTTC. It is translated as CASSSPGQGAEQYF. Full variable domain (rest looked up from reference TRBV7-6 and TRBJ2-7): GAGVSQSPRYKVTKRGQDVALRCDPISGHVSLYWYRQALGQGPEFLTYFNYEAQQDKSGLPNDRFSAERPEGSISTLTIQRTEQRDSAMYRCASSSPGQGAEQYFGPGTRLTVT.